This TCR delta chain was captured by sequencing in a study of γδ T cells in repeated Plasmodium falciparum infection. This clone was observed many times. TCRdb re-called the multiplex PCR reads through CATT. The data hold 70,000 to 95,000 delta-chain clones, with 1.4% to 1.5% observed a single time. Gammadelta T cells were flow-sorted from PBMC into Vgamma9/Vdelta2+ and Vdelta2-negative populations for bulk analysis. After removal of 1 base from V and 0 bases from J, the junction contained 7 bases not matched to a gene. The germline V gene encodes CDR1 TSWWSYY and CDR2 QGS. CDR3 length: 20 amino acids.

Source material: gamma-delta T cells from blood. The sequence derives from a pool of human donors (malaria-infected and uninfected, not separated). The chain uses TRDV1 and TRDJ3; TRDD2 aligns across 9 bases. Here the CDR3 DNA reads TGTGCTCTTGGGGAACCACCTGCCTTCCTACACTCCTGGGACACCCGACAGATGTTTTTC. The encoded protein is CALGEPPAFLHSWDTRQMFF.